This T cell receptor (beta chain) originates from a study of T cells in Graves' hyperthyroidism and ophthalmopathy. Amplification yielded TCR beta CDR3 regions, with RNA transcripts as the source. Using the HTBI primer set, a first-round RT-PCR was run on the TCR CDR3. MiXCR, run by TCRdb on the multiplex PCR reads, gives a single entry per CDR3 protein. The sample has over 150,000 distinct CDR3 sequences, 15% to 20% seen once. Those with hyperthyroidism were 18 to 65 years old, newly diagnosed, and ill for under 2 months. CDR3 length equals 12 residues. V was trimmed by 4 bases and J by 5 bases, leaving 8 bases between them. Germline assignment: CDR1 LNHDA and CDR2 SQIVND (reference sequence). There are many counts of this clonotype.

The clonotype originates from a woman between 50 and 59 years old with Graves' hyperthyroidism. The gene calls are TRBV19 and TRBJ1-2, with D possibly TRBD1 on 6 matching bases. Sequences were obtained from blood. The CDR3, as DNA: TGTGCCAGTAGTAGTGGACAGTATGGCTACACCTTC. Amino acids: CASSSGQYGYTF.